One T cell receptor (beta chain) is described in this entry. Its cognate antigen is unknown. The data were obtained in a study of STAT3 mutations in large granular lymphocyte leukemia. Study details: Over half of T-LGLL patients had one or more immunosuppressive regimens.

The repertoire was sequenced with immunoSEQ multiplex PCR; TCRdb's copy has only in-frame clones and lacks some. The sample lists 1,500 to 1,900 clones; approximately 75% were seen once. Study-wide results and limits: Every T-LGLL patient had at least one immunodominant TCRbeta clonotype.

The CDR3 covers 12 residues. Trimming shortened V by 10 bases and J by 6 bases, and 16 bases separated the two germline ends. Looked up from germline, CDR1 is MNHNY and CDR2 is SVGAGI (reference sequence). Input material: peripheral blood mononuclear cells. The chain uses TRBV6-6 and TRBJ2-7; tentatively, D is TRBD1 or TRBD2 (5 bases each). This sequence originates from a man aged 45-65 years with T-cell large granular lymphocyte leukemia. Some clones in this sample may be carry-over from other donors' samples. In DNA, the CDR3 is TGTGCCACCGCCCCCGGGGCTCGCGAGCAGTACTTC. This encodes CATAPGAREQYF.